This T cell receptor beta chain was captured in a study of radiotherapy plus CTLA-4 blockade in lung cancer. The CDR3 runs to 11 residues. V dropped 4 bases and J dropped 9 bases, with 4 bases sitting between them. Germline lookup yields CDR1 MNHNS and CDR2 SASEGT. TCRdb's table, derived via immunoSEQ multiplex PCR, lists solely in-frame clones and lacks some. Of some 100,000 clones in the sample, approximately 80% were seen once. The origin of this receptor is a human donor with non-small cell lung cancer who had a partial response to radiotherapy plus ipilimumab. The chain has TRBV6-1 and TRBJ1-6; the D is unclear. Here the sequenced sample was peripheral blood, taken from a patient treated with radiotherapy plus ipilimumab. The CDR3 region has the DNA TGTGCCAGCAGTGTCGGTTCACCCCTCCACTTT. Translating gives CASSVGSPLHF.